Following are 13 T cell receptor beta chains from one sample sequenced in a study of cytomegalovirus exposure and HLA in healthy donors (dated by TCRdb to about 2017). Preparation of the library involved the immunoSEQ multiplex PCR assay. For the multiplex PCR, a mixture combining 60 forward primers for TCR Vbeta segments and 13 reverse primers for TCR Jbeta segments was used. TCRdb mirrors the immuneACCESS table, restricted to in-frame sequences. Some clones are absent from its copies; in checked studies, under half trace to an unresolved V gene, and the reason for the others is unknown. This sample comprises roughly 130,000 clones, around four fifths of them detected only once. The ten largest account for less than 2.5% of the sample. Sequencing was done on a sample of PBMCs. Source of these receptors: a woman in her thirties or forties in good health and CMV-seropositive.

This clone was recorded a few times. This chain uses TRBV7-2 with TRBJ1-1; tentative D call: TRBD1 (5 bases). The CDR3 sequence is 17 residues long. Trimming pared 1 base from V and 6 bases from J, leaving 21 bases between. In germline, CDR1 is SGHTA, CDR2 FQGNSA. CDR3 region: CASSLDVGEALKSEAFF. CDR3 in DNA: TGTGCCAGCAGCTTAGATGTAGGGGAAGCCCTTAAGTCTGAAGCTTTCTTT.

This clone was detected only a few times. This chain joins TRBV27 and TRBJ2-7, with D perhaps TRBD1 (6 bases). V was clipped by 6 bases and J by 2 bases, with 14 bases between them. Per germline, CDR1 MNHEY and CDR2 SMNVEV (reference sequence). The length of the CDR3 is 14 residues. The CDR3 here is CASRPQGSPYEQYF. The CDR3 DNA reads as TGTGCCAGCAGACCACAGGGTAGCCCCTACGAGCAGTACTTC.

CDR3 bases: TGCGCCAGCAGCCAAGCAAGGGCGGGGAGTAACAAAAACATTCAGTACTTC. This translates into CASSQARAGSNKNIQYF. V is TRBV4-3 and J is TRBJ2-4, with D tentatively TRBD2 (6 bases). CDR1 and CDR2 from the germline V gene are LGHNA and YSLEER. V lost 1 base and J lost 3, with 16 bases in between. This CDR3 has 17 amino acids.

The chain links TRBV7-2 to TRBJ1-2, with D tentatively TRBD1 (6 bases). The CDR3 contains 15 residues. Per the germline V gene, CDR1 is SGHTA and CDR2 is FQGNSA. With 6 bases removed from V and 0 bases from J, the gap between germline ends came to 14 bases. CDR3 amino acids: CASRFTGRSNYGYTF. The CDR3 DNA sequence: TGTGCCAGCAGATTTACAGGGAGATCTAACTATGGCTACACCTTC. The variable domain in full, with the rest retrieved from reference TRBV7-2 and TRBJ1-2, is GAGVSQSPSNKVTEKGKDVELRCDPISGHTALYWYRQSLGQGLEFLIYFQGNSAPDKSGLPSDRFSAERTGGSVSTLTIQRTQQEDSAVYLCASRFTGRSNYGYTFGSGTRLTVV.

This chain joins TRBV7-3 and TRBJ2-3; D might be TRBD1 (6 bases). V gave up 6 bases and J gave up 3 bases, with 7 bases separating them. The germline CDR1 and CDR2 sequences are SGHTA and FQGTGA. The CDR3 is made up of 12 amino acids. This CDR3 reads CASSTGTDTQYF. The CDR3 region has the DNA TGTGCCAGCAGTACAGGGACAGATACGCAGTATTTT.

V and J are TRBV15 and TRBJ1-3, with a weak D call TRBD1 (5 bases). V lost 4 bases and J 2 bases, leaving 15 bases between the germline ends. The CDR3 extends over 16 amino acids. The germline V gene has CDR1 LNHNV and CDR2 YYDKDF (reference sequence). The CDR3 loop reads CATSMSGRGTGNTIYF. As DNA, the CDR3 is TGTGCCACCAGCATGTCCGGGAGGGGAACTGGAAACACCATATATTTT.

For this clone: Other DNA sequences in this sample translate to the same CDR3. The genes are TRBV27 and TRBJ1-3, with 7 positions matching TRBD1. Germline CDR1 reads MNHEY; CDR2 reads SMNVEV (reference sequence). V was clipped by 6 bases and J by 7 bases; unmatched bases: 6. The CDR3 extends over 13 amino acids. CDR3 in amino acids: CASSLSGGNTIYF. For the CDR3, the DNA is TGTGCCAGCAGCTTGTCAGGGGGGAACACCATATATTTT.

The chain joins TRBV11-3 to TRBJ2-3, with 8 bases that match TRBD2. CDR1 is SGHNT, CDR2 YENEEA, per germline. This CDR3 contains 16 residues. Germline trimming cut 1 base from V and 2 bases from J; bases unmatched to any gene: 5. CDR3 nucleotides: TGTGCCAGCAGCTTAGGCGGCGGGGGGTACACAGATACGCAGTATTTT. Residues: CASSLGGGGYTDTQYF.

The rearrangement links TRBV28 to TRBJ1-2; 9 nucleotides line up with TRBD1. This CDR3 has 15 residues. V gave up 6 bases and J gave up 2 bases; unmatched junction bases: 7. The V gene's germline CDR1 is MDHEN and CDR2 SYDVKM. The CDR3 DNA reads TGTGCCAGCAGCCCGTGGGACAGGGCCAACTATGGCTACACCTTC. It is translated as CASSPWDRANYGYTF.

The rearrangement joins TRBV4-3 to TRBJ2-7; the match to TRBD1 covers 9 bases. After removal of 3 bases from V and 0 bases from J, the junction contained 15 bases not matched to a gene. This CDR3 is built from 19 residues. Germline values: CDR1 LGHNA, CDR2 YSLEER. The CDR3 nucleotides read TGCGCCAGCAGCCATTCACTGACGGGGACAGGGAACCCCTCCTACGAGCAGTACTTC. It is translated as CASSHSLTGTGNPSYEQYF.

As to this clone: The identical CDR3 is also encoded by other nucleotide sequences in the sample. The V gene is TRBV18, the J gene TRBJ1-1; weak D call: TRBD1 (5 bases). The germline gives CDR1 KGHSH, CDR2 LQKENI. V lost 0 bases, J lost 5 bases, and 16 bases lay in between. The CDR3 extends over 16 amino acids. CDR3 protein: CASSPPQGGASTEAFF. Written as DNA, the CDR3 is TGTGCCAGCTCACCACCCCAAGGCGGGGCAAGTACTGAAGCTTTCTTT.

The chain links TRBV5-1 to TRBJ1-2; TRBD1 might be the D (6 bases). V gave up 4 bases and J gave up 2 bases, with 15 bases separating them. CDR3 length: 15 amino acids. From germline, CDR1 is SGHRS and CDR2 YFSETQ. For the CDR3, the DNA is TGCGCCAGCAGCCCTATAGCAGGGACAAACTATGGCTACACCTTC. This gives the protein CASSPIAGTNYGYTF.

This chain joins TRBV7-3 and TRBJ1-1, with D unclear. V was pared by 4 bases and J by 6 bases, with 12 bases between. Germline assignment: CDR1 SGHTA and CDR2 FQGTGA. The CDR3 contains 13 residues. The CDR3 DNA sequence: TGTGCCAGCAGCTCGACATCGGTATCTGAAGCTTTCTTT. This gives the protein CASSSTSVSEAFF.